The clone carrying this T cell receptor (beta chain) was recorded a few times. What it binds is unknown. The sample originates from a study of CD8 T cells in ankylosing spondylitis. Study-wide points: Earlier work had already found some motif variants in reactive arthritis synovial fluid and blood. Reportedly, disease-linked clones are significantly enriched in ankylosing spondylitis patients' matched synovial fluid. Clones that were linked to disease were CD8+ and were relatively rare in peripheral blood.

TCRdb used MiXCR to reprocess the 5' RACE reads, holding one entry per CDR3 protein. The sample contains around 340,000 distinct CDR3 sequences, roughly 14% of which appear only once. Germline CDR1 and CDR2: MNHEY and SVGEGT. The V gene lost 8 bases and the J gene lost 2 bases, with 7 bases spanning the gap. The CDR3 runs to 12 residues. The source material was blood, either unsorted or a sorted T cell fraction (not recorded which). V and J are TRBV6-2 or TRBV6-3 and TRBJ1-5, with D hard to call. This receptor was taken from a male donor with ankylosing spondylitis or in good health (not recorded which). The CDR3, as DNA: TGTGCCAGCTACAGTCGCAATCAGCCCCAGCATTTT. It specifies CASYSRNQPQHF.